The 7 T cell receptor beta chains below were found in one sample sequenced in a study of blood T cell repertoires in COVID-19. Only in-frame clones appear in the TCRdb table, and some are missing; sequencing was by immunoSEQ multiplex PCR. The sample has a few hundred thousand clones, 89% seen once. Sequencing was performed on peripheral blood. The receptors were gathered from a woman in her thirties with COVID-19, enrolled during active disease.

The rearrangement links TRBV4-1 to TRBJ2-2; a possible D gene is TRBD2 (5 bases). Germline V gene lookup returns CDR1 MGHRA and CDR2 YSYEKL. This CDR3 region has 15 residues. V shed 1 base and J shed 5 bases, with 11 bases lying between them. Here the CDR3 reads CASSQVSDLTGELFF. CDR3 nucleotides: TGCGCCAGCAGCCAAGTGTCGGACTTGACCGGGGAGCTGTTTTTT.

CDR3: CASSWTGGSEQYF. The CDR3 coding sequence is TGTGCCAGCAGCTGGACAGGGGGGTCCGAGCAGTACTTC. This sequence joins TRBV7-9 and TRBJ2-7; 10 positions agree with TRBD1. CDR3 size: 13 residues. V shed 4 bases and J 6 bases; nucleotides not matched to a gene: 3. Germline V gene sequence: CDR1 SEHNR, CDR2 FQNEAQ (reference sequence).

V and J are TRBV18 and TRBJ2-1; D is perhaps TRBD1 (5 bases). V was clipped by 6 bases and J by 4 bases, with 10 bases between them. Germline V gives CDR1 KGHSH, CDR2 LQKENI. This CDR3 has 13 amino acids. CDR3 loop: CASSEGAYNEQFF. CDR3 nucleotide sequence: TGTGCCAGCTCTGAAGGGGCGTACAATGAGCAGTTCTTC. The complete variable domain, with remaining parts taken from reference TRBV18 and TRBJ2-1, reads NAGVMQNPRHLVRRRGQEARLRCSPMKGHSHVYWYRQLPEEGLKFMVYLQKENIIDESGMPKERFSAEFPKEGPSILRIQQVVRGDSAAYFCASSEGAYNEQFFGPGTRLTVL.

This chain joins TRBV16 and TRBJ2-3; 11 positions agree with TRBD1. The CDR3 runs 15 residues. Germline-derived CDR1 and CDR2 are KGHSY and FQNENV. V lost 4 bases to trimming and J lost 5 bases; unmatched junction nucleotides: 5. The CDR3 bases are TGTGCCAGCAGCCTCGTTGGGACAGGGGGAGATACGCAGTATTTT. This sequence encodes CASSLVGTGGDTQYF. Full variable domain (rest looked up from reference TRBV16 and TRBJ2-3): GEEVAQTPKHLVRGEGQKAKLYCAPIKGHSYVFWYQQVLKNEFKFLISFQNENVFDETGMPKERFSAKCLPNSPCSLEIQATKLEDSAVYFCASSLVGTGGDTQYFGPGTRLTVL.

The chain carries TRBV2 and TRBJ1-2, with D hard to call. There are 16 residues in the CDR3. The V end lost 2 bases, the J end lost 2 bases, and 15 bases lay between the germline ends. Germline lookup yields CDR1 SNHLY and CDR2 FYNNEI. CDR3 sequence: CASSESRVQENYGYTF. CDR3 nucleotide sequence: TGTGCCAGCAGTGAATCCCGGGTTCAAGAAAACTATGGCTACACCTTC.

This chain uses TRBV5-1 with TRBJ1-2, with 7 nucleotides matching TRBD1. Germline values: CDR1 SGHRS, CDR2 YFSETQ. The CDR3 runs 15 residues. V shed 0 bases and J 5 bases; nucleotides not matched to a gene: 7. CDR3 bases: TGCGCCAGCAGCTTGGGGGACAGCTTTCGATATGGCTACACCTTC. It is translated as CASSLGDSFRYGYTF.

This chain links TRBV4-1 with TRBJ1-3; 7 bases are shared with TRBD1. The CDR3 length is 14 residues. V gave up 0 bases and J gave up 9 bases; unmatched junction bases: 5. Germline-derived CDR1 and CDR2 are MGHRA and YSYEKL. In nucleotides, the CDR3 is TGCGCCAGCAGCCAAGACGACAGGGCCCGCACCATATATTTT. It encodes CASSQDDRARTIYF.